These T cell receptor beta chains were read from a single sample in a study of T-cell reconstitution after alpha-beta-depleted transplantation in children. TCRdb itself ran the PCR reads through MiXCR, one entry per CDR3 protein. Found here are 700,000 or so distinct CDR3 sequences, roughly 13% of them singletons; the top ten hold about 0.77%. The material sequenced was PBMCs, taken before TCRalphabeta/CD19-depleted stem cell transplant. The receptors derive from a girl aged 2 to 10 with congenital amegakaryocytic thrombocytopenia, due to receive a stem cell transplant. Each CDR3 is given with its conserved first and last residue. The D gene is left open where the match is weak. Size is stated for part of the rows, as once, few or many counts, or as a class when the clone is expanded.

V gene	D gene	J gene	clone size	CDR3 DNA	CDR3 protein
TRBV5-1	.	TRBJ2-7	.	TGCGCCAGCAGCTTGGCCGGCTCACCCCCCTACGAGCAGTACTTC	CASSLAGSPPYEQYF
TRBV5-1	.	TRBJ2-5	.	TGCGCCAGCAGCTTGTCCGGGGTCTTAGAGACCCAGTACTTC	CASSLSGVLETQYF
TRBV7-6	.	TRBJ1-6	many	TGTGCCAGCAGCTTAACCGGGACGGATAATTCACCCCTCCACTTT	CASSLTGTDNSPLHF
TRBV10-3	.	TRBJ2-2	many	TGTGCCATCGCCCCCCGGAGTGAAACCGGGGAGCTGTTTTTT	CAIAPRSETGELFF
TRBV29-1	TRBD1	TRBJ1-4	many	TGCAGCGTCGGGACAGGATTCGATGAAAAACTGTTTTTT	CSVGTGFDEKLFF
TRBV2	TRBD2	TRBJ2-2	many	TGTGCCATTCAGCGGGAGGGTCTCCGCTACGAGCTGTTTTTT	CAIQREGLRYELFF
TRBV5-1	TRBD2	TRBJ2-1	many	TGCGCCAGCAGCTTGGTGACTAGCGGACGGAATGAGCAGTTCTTC	CASSLVTSGRNEQFF
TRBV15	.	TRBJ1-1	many	TGTGCCACCAGCAGAGACAGGGATAGCACTGAAGCTTTCTTT	CATSRDRDSTEAFF
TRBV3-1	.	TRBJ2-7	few	TGTGCCAGCAGCCAAGACATCTCTACGGCTAGCTACGAGCAGTACTTC	CASSQDISTASYEQYF
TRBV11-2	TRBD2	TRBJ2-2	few	TGTGCCAGCACCTTGGGAGGGTGGACCGGGGAGCTGTTTTTT	CASTLGGWTGELFF
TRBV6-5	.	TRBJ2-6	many	TGTGCCAGCAGTTACTTCTCTGGGGCCAACGTCCTGACTTTC	CASSYFSGANVLTF
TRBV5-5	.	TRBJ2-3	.	TGTGCCAGCAGAAAGGAAGTTAGCACAGATACGCAGTATTTT	CASRKEVSTDTQYF
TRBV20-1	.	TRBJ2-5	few	TGCAGTGCTAGTGAGGGTCACTGGGAGACCCAGTACTTC	CSASEGHWETQYF
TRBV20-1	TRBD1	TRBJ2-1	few	TGCAGTGCTCCCCCGGTCGAGACAGGGTCCGGCGAGCAGTTCTTC	CSAPPVETGSGEQFF
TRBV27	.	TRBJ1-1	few	TGTGCCAGCAGTCCGTCCGGGACCATAACTGAAGCTTTCTTT	CASSPSGTITEAFF
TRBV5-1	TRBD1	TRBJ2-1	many	TGCGCCAGCAGCCTGGGACAGCGAGGCAATGAGCAGTTCTTC	CASSLGQRGNEQFF
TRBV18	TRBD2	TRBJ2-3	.	TGTGCCAGCTCACCACCCCGACTAGCGGGAGTGACAGATACGCAGTATTTT	CASSPPRLAGVTDTQYF